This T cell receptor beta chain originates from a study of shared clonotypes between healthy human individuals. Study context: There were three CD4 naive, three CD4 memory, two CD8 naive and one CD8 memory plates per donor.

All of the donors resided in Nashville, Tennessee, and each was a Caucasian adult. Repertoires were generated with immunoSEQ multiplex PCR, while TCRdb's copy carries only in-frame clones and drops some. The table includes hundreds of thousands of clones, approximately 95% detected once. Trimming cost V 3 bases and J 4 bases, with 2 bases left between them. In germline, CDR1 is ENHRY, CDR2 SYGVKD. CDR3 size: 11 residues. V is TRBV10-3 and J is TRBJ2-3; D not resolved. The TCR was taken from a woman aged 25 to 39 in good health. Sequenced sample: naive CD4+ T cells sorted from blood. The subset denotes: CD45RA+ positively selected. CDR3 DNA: TGTGCCATCAGTGATTCAGATACGCAGTATTTT. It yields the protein CAISDSDTQYF.